This T cell receptor beta chain was captured by sequencing in a study of T-cell memory formation after mild COVID-19. Study results and limitations: CD8+ contracting clones occupied EMRA, while CD4+ ones occupied mainly CM and EM. Among clones peaking at day 37 in the second wave, SARS-CoV-2 specificity remained unconfirmed.

TCRdb itself ran the 5' RACE reads through MiXCR, one entry per CDR3 protein. The sample carries a few hundred thousand distinct CDR3 sequences, 15% recorded once. This clonotype was detected a few times. What it binds is unknown. At one boundary the junction diverges from the germline segment, which might be a read error. Germline CDR1 and CDR2: SGDLS and YYNGEE. The CDR3 length is 13 residues. The receptor comes from a young man who had mild COVID-19 (a few samples of this study predate the infection). Cell type and time point are not known. The J gene is TRBJ2-4, the V gene TRBV9; perhaps D is TRBD1 or TRBD2 (5 bases each). The sample consisted of PBMCs or a T cell subset sorted from them (not recorded which). CDR3 in DNA: TGTGCCAGCAGCCCAACCCCCGAGGGGCGCCGCTCCTTC. Its protein is CASSPTPEGRRSF.